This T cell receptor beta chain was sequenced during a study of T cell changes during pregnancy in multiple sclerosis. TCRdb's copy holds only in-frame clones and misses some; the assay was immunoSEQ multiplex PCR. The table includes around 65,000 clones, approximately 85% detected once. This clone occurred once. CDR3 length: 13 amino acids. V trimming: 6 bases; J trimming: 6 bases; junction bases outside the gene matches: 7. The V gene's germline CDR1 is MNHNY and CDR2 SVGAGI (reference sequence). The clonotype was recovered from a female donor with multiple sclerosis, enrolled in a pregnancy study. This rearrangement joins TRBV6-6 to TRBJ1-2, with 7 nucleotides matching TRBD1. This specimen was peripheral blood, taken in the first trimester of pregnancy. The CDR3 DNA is TGTGCCAGCAGACCAGACAGGGAAAATGGCTACACCTTC. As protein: CASRPDRENGYTF.